This T cell receptor (beta chain) was recorded in a study of cytomegalovirus exposure and HLA in healthy donors. General study points: Presence/absence analyses supposed approximately even sequencing depth among donors.

This CDR3 is built from 15 residues. The ends were cut back, 9 bases at V and 2 bases at J, with 18 bases in the middle. In germline, CDR1 is SNHLY, CDR2 FYNNEI. This clone occurred once. Its matching antigen is unknown. PCR amplification relied on 60 Vbeta primers (plus 13 Jbeta primers). In the authors' methods: A follow-up analysis tallied around 76 million unique TCR beta chains, 9 million to 11 million shared. Here immunoSEQ multiplex PCR was the method, and the copy in TCRdb shows in-frame clones only, minus some. V and J calls and clone size are given by that table; D and trimming were obtained from the DNA. The sample lists under 85,000 clones; over 70% were seen once.

Sequencing was done on a sample of PBMCs. The clonotype originates from a man aged 35 to 55 in good health and CMV-seronegative. V usage is TRBV2 and J usage is TRBJ2-3; D remains ambiguous. CDR3: CASSREASHTDTQYF. The DNA of the CDR3 is TGTGCCAGTAGTAGAGAGGCCAGCCACACAGATACGCAGTATTTT.